Below, one T cell receptor (beta chain) is given with its context. The antigen is unknown. These data come from a study of vaccination and CD4 T cells after COVID-19. Across the whole study: Cellular stimulation was performed using overlapping spike peptides derived from SARS-CoV-2, HCoV-NL63, HCoV-OC43 and HCoV-229E.

V was cut by 5 bases and J by 2 bases, with 19 bases left in between. CDR1 and CDR2 from the germline V gene are SGHVS and FQNEAQ. The CDR3 runs to 17 residues. Sequenced with the Oncomine TCR Beta short-read assay was DNA taken from cultured CD4+ T cells. DNA came from CD4+ T cells after culture. MiXCR was run by TCRdb on the PCR reads, yielding one entry per CDR3 protein. The table includes fewer than 7,000 distinct CDR3 sequences, around 35% detected once. The treatment here: roughly nine-day PBMC culture with coronavirus spike peptide pools or control peptides (ViraFEST assay). The unexposed donor provided CD4+ T cells, which were taken before the COVID-19 pandemic (2011-2018). ViraFEST used peptide pools to expand antigen-specific T cells before TCR sequencing.

The V and J genes are TRBV7-8 and TRBJ2-1; D is possibly TRBD2 (5 bases). The TCR sequence derives from a human donor in good health. The sequenced sample consisted of CD4+ T cells from blood, cultured in vitro. CDR3 bases: TGTGCCAGCAGCGCCACCTGGGCGGGTGCCGCCTACAATGAGCAGTTCTTC. As protein: CASSATWAGAAYNEQFF.